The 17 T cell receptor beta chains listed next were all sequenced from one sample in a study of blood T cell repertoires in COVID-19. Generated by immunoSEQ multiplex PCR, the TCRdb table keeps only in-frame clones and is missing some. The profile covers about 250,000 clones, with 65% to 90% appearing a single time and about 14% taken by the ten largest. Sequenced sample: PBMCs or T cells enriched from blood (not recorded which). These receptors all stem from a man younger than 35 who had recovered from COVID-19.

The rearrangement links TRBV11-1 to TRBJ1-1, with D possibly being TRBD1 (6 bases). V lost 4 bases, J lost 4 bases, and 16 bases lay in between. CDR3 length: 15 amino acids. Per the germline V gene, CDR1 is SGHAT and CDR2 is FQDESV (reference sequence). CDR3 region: CASSSVRSRGTEAFF. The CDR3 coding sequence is TGTGCCAGCAGCTCCGTCAGGTCCAGGGGCACTGAAGCTTTCTTT.

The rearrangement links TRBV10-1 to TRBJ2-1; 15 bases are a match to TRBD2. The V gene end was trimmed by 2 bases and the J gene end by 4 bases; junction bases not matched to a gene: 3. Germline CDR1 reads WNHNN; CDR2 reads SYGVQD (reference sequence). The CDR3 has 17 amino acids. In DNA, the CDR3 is TGCGCCAGCAGTGAGGGGGGACTAGCGGGGGGATACAATGAGCAGTTCTTC. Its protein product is CASSEGGLAGGYNEQFF.

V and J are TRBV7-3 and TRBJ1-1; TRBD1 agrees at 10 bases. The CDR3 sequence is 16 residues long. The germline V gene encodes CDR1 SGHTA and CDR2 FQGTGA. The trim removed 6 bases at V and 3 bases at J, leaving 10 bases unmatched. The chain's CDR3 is CASSGQGQGKDTEAFF. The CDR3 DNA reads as TGTGCCAGCAGTGGCCAGGGACAGGGGAAGGACACTGAAGCTTTCTTT.

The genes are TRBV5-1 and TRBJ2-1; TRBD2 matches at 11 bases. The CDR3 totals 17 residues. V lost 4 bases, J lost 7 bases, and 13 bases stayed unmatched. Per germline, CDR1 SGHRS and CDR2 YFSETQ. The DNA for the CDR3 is TGCGCCAGCAGCACCCCGCGGGCCACTAGCGGGAGTAATGAGCAGTTCTTC. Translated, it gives CASSTPRATSGSNEQFF.

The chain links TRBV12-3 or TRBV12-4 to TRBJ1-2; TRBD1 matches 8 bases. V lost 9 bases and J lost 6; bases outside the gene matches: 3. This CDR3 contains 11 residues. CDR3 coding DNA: TGTGCCAGTGGACAGGGCGATGGCTACACCTTC. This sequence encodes CASGQGDGYTF.

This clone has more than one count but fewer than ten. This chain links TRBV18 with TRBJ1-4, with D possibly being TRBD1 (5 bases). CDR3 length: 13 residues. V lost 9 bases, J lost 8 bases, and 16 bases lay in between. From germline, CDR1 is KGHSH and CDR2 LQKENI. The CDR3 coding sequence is TGTGCCAGTCAAACCACGGGGGGAGAAAAACTGTTTTTT. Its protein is CASQTTGGEKLFF.

The CDR3 here is CASSSDRTNEKLFF. CDR3 nucleotide sequence: TGTGCCAGCAGCTCGGACAGGACTAATGAAAAACTGTTTTTT. This sequence joins TRBV28 and TRBJ1-4; 7 bases line up with TRBD1. Trimming cost V 6 bases and J 2 bases; bases outside gene matches: 3. The CDR3 runs 14 residues. Germline lookup yields CDR1 MDHEN and CDR2 SYDVKM.

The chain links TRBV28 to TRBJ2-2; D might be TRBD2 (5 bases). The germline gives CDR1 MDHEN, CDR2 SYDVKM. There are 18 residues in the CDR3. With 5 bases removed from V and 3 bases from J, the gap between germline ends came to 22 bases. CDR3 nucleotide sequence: TGTGCCAGCAGTCCCGAGAGGTTGGACTTGTCTTACACCGGGGAGCTGTTTTTT. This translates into CASSPERLDLSYTGELFF. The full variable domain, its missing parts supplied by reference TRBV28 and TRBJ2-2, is DVKVTQSSRYLVKRTGEKVFLECVQDMDHENMFWYRQDPGLGLRLIYFSYDVKMKEKGDIPEGYSVSREKKERFSLILESASTNQTSMYLCASSPERLDLSYTGELFFGEGSRLTVL.

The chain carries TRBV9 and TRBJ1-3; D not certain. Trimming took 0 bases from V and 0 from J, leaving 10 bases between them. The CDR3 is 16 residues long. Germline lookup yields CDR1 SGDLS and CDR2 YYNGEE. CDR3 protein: CASSVVGGFSGNTIYF. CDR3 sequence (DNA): TGTGCCAGCAGCGTAGTGGGAGGATTCTCTGGAAACACCATATATTTT.

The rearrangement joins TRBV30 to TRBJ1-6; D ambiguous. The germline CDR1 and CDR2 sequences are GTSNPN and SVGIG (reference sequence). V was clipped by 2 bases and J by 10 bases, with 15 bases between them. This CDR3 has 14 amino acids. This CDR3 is CAWSRPGSRSPLHF. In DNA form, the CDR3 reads TGTGCCTGGAGTCGTCCGGGATCTAGATCACCCCTCCACTTT. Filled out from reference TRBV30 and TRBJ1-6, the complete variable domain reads SQTIHQWPATLVQPVGSPLSLECTVEGTSNPNLYWYRQAAGRGLQLLFYSVGIGQISSEVPQNLSASRPQDRQFILSSKKLLLSDSGFYLCAWSRPGSRSPLHFGNGTRLTVT.

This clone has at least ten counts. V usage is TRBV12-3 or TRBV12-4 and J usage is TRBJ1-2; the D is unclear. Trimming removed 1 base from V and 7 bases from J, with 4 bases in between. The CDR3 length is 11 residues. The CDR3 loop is CASSLGVGYTF. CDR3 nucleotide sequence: TGTGCCAGCAGTTTAGGAGTTGGCTACACCTTC.

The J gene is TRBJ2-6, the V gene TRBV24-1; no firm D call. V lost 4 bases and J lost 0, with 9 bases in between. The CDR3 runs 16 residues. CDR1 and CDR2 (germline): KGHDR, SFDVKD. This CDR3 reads CATSDPGLSGANVLTF. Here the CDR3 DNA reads TGTGCCACCAGTGACCCGGGTCTCTCTGGGGCCAACGTCCTGACTTTC.

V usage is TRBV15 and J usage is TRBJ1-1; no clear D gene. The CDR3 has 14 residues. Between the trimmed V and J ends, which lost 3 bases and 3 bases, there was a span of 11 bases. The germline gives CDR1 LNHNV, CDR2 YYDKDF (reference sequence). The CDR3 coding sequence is TGTGCCACCAGCAGGCAACAGTCTTACACTGAAGCTTTCTTT. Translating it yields CATSRQQSYTEAFF.

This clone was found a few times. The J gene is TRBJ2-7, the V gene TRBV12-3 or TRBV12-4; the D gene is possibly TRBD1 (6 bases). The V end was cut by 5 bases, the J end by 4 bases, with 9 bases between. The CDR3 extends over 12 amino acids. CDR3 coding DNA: TGTGCCAGCAGTCCCCAGGGGTACGAGCAGTACTTC. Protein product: CASSPQGYEQYF.

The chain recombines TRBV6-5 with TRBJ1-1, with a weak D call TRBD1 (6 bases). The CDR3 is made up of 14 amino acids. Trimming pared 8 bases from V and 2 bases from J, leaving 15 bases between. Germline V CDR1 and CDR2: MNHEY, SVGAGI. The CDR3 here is CASRPGQFNTEAFF. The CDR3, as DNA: TGTGCCAGCCGTCCTGGACAGTTTAACACTGAAGCTTTCTTT.

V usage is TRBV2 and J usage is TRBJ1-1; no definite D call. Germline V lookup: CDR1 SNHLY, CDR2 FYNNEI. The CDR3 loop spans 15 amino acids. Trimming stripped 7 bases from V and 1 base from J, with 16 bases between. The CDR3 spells CASNPNLSANTEAFF. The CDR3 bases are TGTGCCAGCAACCCTAACTTGTCTGCGAACACTGAAGCTTTCTTT.

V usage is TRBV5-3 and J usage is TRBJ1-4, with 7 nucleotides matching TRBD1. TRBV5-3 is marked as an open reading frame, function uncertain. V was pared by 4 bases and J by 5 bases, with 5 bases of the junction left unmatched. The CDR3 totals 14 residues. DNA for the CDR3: TGTGCCAGAAGCGGACAGGCACCAAATGAAAAACTGTTTTTT. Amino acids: CARSGQAPNEKLFF.